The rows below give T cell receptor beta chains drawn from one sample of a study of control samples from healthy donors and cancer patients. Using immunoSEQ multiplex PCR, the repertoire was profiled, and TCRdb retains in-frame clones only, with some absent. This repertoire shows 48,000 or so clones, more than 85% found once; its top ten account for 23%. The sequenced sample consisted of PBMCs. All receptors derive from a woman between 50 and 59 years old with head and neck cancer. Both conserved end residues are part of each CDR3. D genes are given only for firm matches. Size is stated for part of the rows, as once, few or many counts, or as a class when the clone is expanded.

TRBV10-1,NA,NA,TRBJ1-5,CASSGGLNQPQHF,TGCGCCAGCAGTGGGGGGTTGAATCAGCCCCAGCATTTT
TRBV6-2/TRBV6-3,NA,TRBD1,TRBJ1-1,CASSTRGRPMNTEAFF,TGTGCCAGCAGTACCAGGGGGCGGCCCATGAACACTGAAGCTTTCTTT
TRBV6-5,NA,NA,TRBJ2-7,CASSTGIEQYF,TGTGCCAGCAGTACAGGGATCGAGCAGTACTTC
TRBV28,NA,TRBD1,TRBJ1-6,CAVQGENSPLHF,TGTGCCGTTCAGGGGGAAAATTCACCCCTCCACTTT
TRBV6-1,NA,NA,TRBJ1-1,CASSEHARGTEAFF,TGTGCCAGCAGTGAACATGCGCGGGGCACTGAAGCTTTCTTT
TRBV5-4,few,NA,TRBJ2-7,CASSPPSGGYEQYF,TGTGCCAGCAGCCCCCCCAGCGGCGGCTACGAGCAGTACTTC
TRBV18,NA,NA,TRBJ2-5,CASSPEQETQYF,TGTGCCAGCTCACCAGAGCAAGAGACCCAGTACTTC
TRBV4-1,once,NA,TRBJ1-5,CASSRAWQRFSNQPQHF,TGCGCCAGCAGCCGAGCGTGGCAGAGATTCAGCAATCAGCCCCAGCATTTT
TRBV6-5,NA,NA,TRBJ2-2,CASRANTGELFF,TGTGCCAGTAGGGCTAACACCGGGGAGCTGTTTTTT
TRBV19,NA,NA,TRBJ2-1,CASRRASSYNEQFF,TGTGCCAGTCGCAGGGCGAGCTCCTACAATGAGCAGTTCTTC
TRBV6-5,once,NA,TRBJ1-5,CASSPGFLSNQPQHF,TGTGCCAGCAGTCCAGGTTTTCTTAGCAATCAGCCCCAGCATTTT
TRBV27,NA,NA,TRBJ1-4,CASRITGPNEKLFF,TGTGCCAGCAGGATTACAGGTCCGAATGAAAAACTGTTTTTT
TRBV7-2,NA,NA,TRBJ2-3,CASSLMVGAGTDTQYF,TGTGCCAGCAGCTTAATGGTGGGGGCGGGCACAGATACGCAGTATTTT
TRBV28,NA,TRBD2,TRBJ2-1,CASSSLAGGVNEQFF,TGTGCCAGCAGTTCGCTAGCGGGAGGTGTCAATGAGCAGTTCTTC
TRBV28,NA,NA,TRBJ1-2,CASSYATGIYGYTF,TGTGCCAGCAGTTACGCGACGGGAATCTATGGCTACACCTTC
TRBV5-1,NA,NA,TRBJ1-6,CASSLEQGINSPLHF,TGCGCCAGCAGCTTGGAACAGGGCATTAATTCACCCCTCCACTTT
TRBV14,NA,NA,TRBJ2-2,CASSQPPRPGARTATGELFF,TGTGCCAGCAGCCAACCCCCCCGCCCTGGAGCCCGCACAGCCACCGGGGAGCTGTTTTTT
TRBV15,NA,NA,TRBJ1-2,CATSIPGRGDGYTF,TGTGCCACCAGCATCCCCGGACGGGGGGATGGCTACACCTTC
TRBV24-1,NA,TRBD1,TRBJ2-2,CATRDGTANTGELFF,TGTGCCACCAGAGATGGGACAGCTAACACCGGGGAGCTGTTTTTT
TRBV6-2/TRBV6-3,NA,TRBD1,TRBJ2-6,CASSKQGANGANVLTF,TGTGCCAGCAGTAAACAGGGGGCTAATGGGGCCAACGTCCTGACTTTC
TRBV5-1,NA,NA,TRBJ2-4,CASSLVVGATNLAKNIQYF,TGCGCCAGCAGCTTGGTCGTAGGGGCGACGAATCTAGCCAAAAACATTCAGTACTTC
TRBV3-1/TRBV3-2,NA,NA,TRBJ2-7,CASSQDLGQSSYEQYF,TGTGCCAGCAGCCAAGATCTAGGACAGAGTTCCTACGAGCAGTACTTC
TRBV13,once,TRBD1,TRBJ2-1,CASSLGQLYNEQFF,TGTGCCAGCAGCTTGGGACAGCTTTACAATGAGCAGTTCTTC
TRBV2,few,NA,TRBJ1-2,CASSASEQSYGYTF,TGTGCCAGCAGTGCTTCGGAGCAGTCCTATGGCTACACCTTC
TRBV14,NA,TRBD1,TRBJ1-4,CASSLQTGGPEKLFF,TGTGCCAGCAGCCTACAGACAGGGGGGCCGGAAAAACTGTTTTTT
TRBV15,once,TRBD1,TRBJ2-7,CATSRGSRGRYEQYF,TGTGCCACCAGCAGAGGGAGCAGGGGGCGTTACGAGCAGTACTTC
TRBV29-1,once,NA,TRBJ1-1,CSVGPRGGAFF,TGCAGCGTAGGACCCAGGGGTGGAGCTTTCTTT
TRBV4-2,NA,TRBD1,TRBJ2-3,CASSQGTGTDTQYF,TGTGCCAGCAGCCAAGGGACAGGAACAGATACGCAGTATTTT
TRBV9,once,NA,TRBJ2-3,CASSPTGGGGTDTQYF,TGTGCCAGCAGCCCAACAGGGGGGGGTGGCACAGATACGCAGTATTTT
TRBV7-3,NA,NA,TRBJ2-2,CASSLMQKNTGELFF,TGTGCCAGCAGCTTAATGCAGAAGAACACCGGGGAGCTGTTTTTT
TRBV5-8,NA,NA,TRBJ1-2,CASSLTAGTTGYTF,TGTGCCAGCAGCTTGACTGCAGGGACGACGGGCTACACCTTC
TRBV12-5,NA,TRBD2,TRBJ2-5,CASGLPISGGAGETQYF,TGTGCTAGTGGTTTGCCGATTAGCGGGGGGGCGGGCGAGACCCAGTACTTC
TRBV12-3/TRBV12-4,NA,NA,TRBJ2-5,CASSFKQTQYF,TGTGCCAGCAGTTTCAAGCAGACCCAGTACTTC
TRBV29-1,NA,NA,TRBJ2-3,CSVRQDTQYF,TGCAGCGTTCGACAGGATACGCAGTATTTT
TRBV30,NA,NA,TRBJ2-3,CAWSLGPDTQYF,TGTGCCTGGAGTTTGGGTCCAGATACGCAGTATTTT